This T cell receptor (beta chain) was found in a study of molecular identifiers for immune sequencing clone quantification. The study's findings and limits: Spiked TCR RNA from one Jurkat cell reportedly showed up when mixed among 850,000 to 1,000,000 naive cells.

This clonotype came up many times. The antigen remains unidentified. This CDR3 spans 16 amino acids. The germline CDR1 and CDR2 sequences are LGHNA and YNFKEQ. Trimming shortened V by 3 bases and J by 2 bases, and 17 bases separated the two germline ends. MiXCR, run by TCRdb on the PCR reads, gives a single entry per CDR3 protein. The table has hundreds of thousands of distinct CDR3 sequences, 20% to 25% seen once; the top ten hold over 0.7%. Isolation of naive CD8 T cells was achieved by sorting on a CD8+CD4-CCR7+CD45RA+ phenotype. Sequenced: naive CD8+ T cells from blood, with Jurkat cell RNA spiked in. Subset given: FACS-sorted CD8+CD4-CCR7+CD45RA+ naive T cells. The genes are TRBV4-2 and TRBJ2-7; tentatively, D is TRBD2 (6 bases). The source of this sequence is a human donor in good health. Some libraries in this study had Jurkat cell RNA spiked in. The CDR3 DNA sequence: TGTGCCAGCAGCCAGGAAGGCCCACTAGCCGCCTACGAGCAGTACTTC. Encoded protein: CASSQEGPLAAYEQYF.